One and the same sample provided the 4 T cell receptor beta chains below, sequenced in a study of memory CD4+ T cells and cytomegalovirus serostatus (dated by TCRdb to between 2019 and 2020). Libraries came from the immunoSEQ multiplex PCR assay. Imported from immuneACCESS, the table was reduced by TCRdb to in-frame sequences with V and J called. These copies leave out some clones; in studies compared against another copy, an unresolved V gene accounts for under half, and the cause of the remainder is not known. The sample table contains tens of thousands of clones; only one count was recorded for roughly 80% of them. The ten largest clones take up less than 0.65% of the sample. Single viable CD3+CD4+CD8-CD45RO+ cells were sorted as memory CD4+ T cells on a FACSAria II. Sequenced material: memory CD4+ T cells from blood. The receptors were sampled from an adult in good health and CMV-seronegative. Some clones in this sample may be carry-over from other donors' samples.

The rearrangement links TRBV29-1 to TRBJ2-1; maybe TRBD2 (5 bases). The CDR3 is 13 residues long. Germline lookup yields CDR1 SQVTM and CDR2 ANQGSEA. V was clipped by 0 bases and J by 3 bases, with 6 bases between them. CDR3 sequence: CSVEDRGYNEQFF. The DNA of the CDR3 is TGCAGCGTTGAAGATCGGGGCTACAATGAGCAGTTCTTC.

The rearrangement joins TRBV28 to TRBJ1-2, with D tentatively TRBD1 (5 bases). Germline CDR1 reads MDHEN; CDR2 reads SYDVKM. The CDR3 runs 16 residues. Trimming removed 4 bases from V and 4 bases from J, with 19 bases in between. CDR3 sequence: CASSSSGTIVGYGYTF. CDR3 bases: TGTGCCAGCAGTTCCTCGGGGACTATAGTGGGCTATGGCTACACCTTC.

The V gene is TRBV6-7, the J gene TRBJ1-1; a possible D gene is TRBD1 (6 bases). TRBV6-7 is labeled an ORF, and its function is uncertain. Trimming pared 6 bases from V and 3 bases from J, leaving 29 bases between. This CDR3 has 19 amino acids. CDR3 in DNA: TGTGCCAGCAGAGGATGGGTTCAGGGGAGGGCGTCTGGGGACACTGAAGCTTTCTTT. Translating it yields CASRGWVQGRASGDTEAFF.

The chain carries TRBV7-3 and TRBJ2-5; 14 bases line up with TRBD2. Per the germline V gene, CDR1 is SGHTA and CDR2 is FQGTGA. The CDR3 has 18 residues. The V segment lost 6 bases and the J segment 5 bases; nucleotides outside the gene matches: 14. The CDR3 here is CASRRRLAGGLRDETQYF. Written as DNA, the CDR3 is TGTGCCAGCAGACGACGACTAGCGGGGGGGCTGAGGGATGAGACCCAGTACTTC.